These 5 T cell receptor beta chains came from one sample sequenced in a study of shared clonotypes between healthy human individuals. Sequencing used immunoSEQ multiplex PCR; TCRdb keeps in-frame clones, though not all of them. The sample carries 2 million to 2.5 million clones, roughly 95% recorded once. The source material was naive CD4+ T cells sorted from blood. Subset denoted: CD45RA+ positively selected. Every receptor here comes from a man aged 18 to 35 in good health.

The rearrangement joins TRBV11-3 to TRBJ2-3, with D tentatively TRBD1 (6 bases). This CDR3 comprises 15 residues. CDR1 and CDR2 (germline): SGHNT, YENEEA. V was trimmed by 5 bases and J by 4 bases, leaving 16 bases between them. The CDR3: CASSQNGQFPDTQYF. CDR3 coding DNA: TGTGCCAGCAGCCAGAACGGACAGTTCCCAGATACGCAGTATTTT. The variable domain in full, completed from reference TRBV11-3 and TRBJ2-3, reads EAGVVQSPRYKIIEKKQPVAFWCNPISGHNTLYWYLQNLGQGPELLIRYENEEAVDDSQLPKDRFSAERLKGVDSTLKIQPAELGDSAVYLCASSQNGQFPDTQYFGPGTRLTVL.

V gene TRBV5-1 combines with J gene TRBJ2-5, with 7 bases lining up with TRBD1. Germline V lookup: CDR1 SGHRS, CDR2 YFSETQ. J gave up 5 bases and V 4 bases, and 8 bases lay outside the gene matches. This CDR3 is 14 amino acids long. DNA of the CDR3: TGCGCCAGCAGCCCCCTGGGCAGGGGGGAGACCCAGTACTTC. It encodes CASSPLGRGETQYF.

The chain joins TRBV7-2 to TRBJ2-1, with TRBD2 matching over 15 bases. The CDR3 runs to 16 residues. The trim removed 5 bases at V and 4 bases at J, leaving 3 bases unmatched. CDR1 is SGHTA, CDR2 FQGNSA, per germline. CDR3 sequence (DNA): TGTGCCAGCAGCGCCGGACTAGCGGGGGGGTACAATGAGCAGTTCTTC. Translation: CASSAGLAGGYNEQFF.

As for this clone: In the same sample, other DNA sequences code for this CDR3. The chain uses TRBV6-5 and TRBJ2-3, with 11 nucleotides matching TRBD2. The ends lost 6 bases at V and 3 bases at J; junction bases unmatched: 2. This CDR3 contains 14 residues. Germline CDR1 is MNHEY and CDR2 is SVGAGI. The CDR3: CASSLAGGTDTQYF. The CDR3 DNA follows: TGTGCCAGCAGCCTAGCGGGGGGAACAGATACGCAGTATTTT.

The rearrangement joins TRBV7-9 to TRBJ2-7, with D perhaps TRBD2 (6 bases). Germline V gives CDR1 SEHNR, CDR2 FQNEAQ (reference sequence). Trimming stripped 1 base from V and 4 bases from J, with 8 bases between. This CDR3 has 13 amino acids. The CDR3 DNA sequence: TGTGCCAGCAGCTTAGGTGCGGGGTACGAGCAGTACTTC. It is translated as CASSLGAGYEQYF.